This TCR beta chain was captured by sequencing in a study of early T cells in non-severe SARS-CoV-2 infection. This clonotype was detected many times. TCRdb re-analysed the 5' RACE reads in MiXCR, keeping a single row per CDR3 protein. The sample holds under 70,000 distinct CDR3 sequences, around 6.5% seen once. Sequenced material: whole blood, taken at baseline. The source of this sequence is an adult who was a healthcare worker with PCR-confirmed SARS-CoV-2 infection or an uninfected control (not recorded which).

CDR3 DNA: TGTGCCAGCAGCGTGGACCAAGAGACCCAGTACTTC. It translates to CASSVDQETQYF. The V and J genes are TRBV9 and TRBJ2-5; D ambiguous. Germline CDR1 is SGDLS and CDR2 is YYNGEE. This CDR3 comprises 12 residues. V was shortened by 2 bases and J by 0 bases, with 2 bases between the two germline ends.